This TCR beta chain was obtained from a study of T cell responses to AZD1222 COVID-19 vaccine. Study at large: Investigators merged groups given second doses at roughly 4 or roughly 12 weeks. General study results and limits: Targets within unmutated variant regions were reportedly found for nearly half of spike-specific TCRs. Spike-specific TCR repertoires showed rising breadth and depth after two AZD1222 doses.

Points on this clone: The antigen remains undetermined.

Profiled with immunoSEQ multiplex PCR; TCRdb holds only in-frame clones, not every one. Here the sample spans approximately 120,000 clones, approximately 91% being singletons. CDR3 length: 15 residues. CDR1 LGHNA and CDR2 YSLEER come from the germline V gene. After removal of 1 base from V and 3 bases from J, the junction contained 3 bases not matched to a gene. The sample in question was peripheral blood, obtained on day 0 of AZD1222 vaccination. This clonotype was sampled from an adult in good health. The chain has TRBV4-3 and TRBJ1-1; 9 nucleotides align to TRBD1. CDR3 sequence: CASSQGDRVHTEAFF. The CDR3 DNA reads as TGCGCCAGCAGCCAAGGGGACAGGGTACACACTGAAGCTTTCTTT.